This passage covers 9 T cell receptor beta chains from one sample sequenced in a study of chemoradiotherapy in HPV16-positive cancers. TCRdb keeps only in-frame clones here, not all; method: immunoSEQ multiplex PCR. Found here are some 25,000 clones, over 85% of them singletons; the top ten hold approximately 23%. The specimen was blood, collected from a patient who underwent chemoradiotherapy. These receptors originate from a human donor with HPV-associated anogenital cancer.

The genes are TRBV4-3 and TRBJ1-5, with 8 bases matching TRBD1. V gave up 1 base and J gave up 7 bases; unmatched junction bases: 6. The CDR3 spans 15 residues. In germline, CDR1 is LGHNA, CDR2 YSLEER. CDR3 sequence: CASSQGTGSGQPQHF. The CDR3 DNA sequence: TGCGCCAGCAGCCAAGGGACAGGGTCCGGGCAGCCCCAGCATTTT.

The chain is built from TRBV7-2 and TRBJ2-4, with TRBD2 identical over 10 bases. The CDR3 sequence is 16 residues long. The V and J ends lost 0 bases and 5 bases, in that order; junction bases with no gene match: 4. Germline values: CDR1 SGHTA, CDR2 FQGNSA. CDR3: CASSLASGLAENIQYF. The CDR3 DNA reads TGTGCCAGCAGCTTAGCAAGCGGACTAGCGGAAAACATTCAGTACTTC.

The V gene is TRBV27, the J gene TRBJ2-6, with D possibly matching TRBD1 (6 bases). Looked up from germline, CDR1 is MNHEY and CDR2 is SMNVEV (reference sequence). This CDR3 is built from 18 residues. With 3 bases removed from V and 0 bases from J, the gap between germline ends came to 15 bases. The CDR3 is CASSFPTGDFSGANVLTF. The CDR3 region has the DNA TGTGCCAGCAGTTTCCCGACAGGTGACTTCTCTGGGGCCAACGTCCTGACTTTC.

V usage is TRBV19 and J usage is TRBJ1-1; no clear D. This CDR3 comprises 14 residues. V lost 3 bases and J 11 bases, leaving 19 bases between the germline ends. Germline V lookup: CDR1 LNHDA, CDR2 SQIVND (reference sequence). The CDR3 region has the DNA TGTGCCAGTAGTATGGCGGAGGAGGCTCGCCGCGCTTTCTTT. Translated, it gives CASSMAEEARRAFF.

This clone was found once. The V call is TRBV18, the J call TRBJ2-5; 10 positions agree with TRBD1. CDR3 size: 16 residues. CDR1 and CDR2 from the germline V gene are KGHSH and LQKENI. V gave up 2 bases and J gave up 11 bases; unmatched junction bases: 14. CDR3 sequence reads: CASSPKGTGASGEQYF. In DNA form, the CDR3 reads TGTGCCAGCTCACCAAAGGGGACAGGGGCCAGTGGGGAGCAGTACTTC.

The gene calls are TRBV28 and TRBJ1-5; TRBD1 matches 7 bases. Germline CDR1 reads MDHEN; CDR2 reads SYDVKM. The CDR3 is made up of 14 amino acids. Trimming cost V 7 bases and J 4 bases; bases outside gene matches: 7. CDR3 in amino acids: CASIQGDGNQPQHF. Here the CDR3 DNA reads TGTGCCAGCATCCAGGGGGACGGAAATCAGCCCCAGCATTTT. Complete variable domain (other parts from reference TRBV28 and TRBJ1-5): DVKVTQSSRYLVKRTGEKVFLECVQDMDHENMFWYRQDPGLGLRLIYFSYDVKMKEKGDIPEGYSVSREKKERFSLILESASTNQTSMYLCASIQGDGNQPQHFGDGTRLSIL.

The V call is TRBV7-2, the J call TRBJ1-1; D remains unclear. CDR3 size: 12 residues. V was pared by 0 bases and J by 6 bases, with 5 bases between. Germline values: CDR1 SGHTA, CDR2 FQGNSA. The CDR3 protein is CASSLANSEAFF. CDR3 coding DNA: TGTGCCAGCAGCTTAGCAAATTCTGAAGCTTTCTTT.

The CDR3 nucleotides are TGTGCCAGCAGCTTAGCAGGAGGGGAAGAGACCCAGTACTTC. This sequence encodes CASSLAGGEETQYF. The chain uses TRBV7-9 and TRBJ2-5, with D maybe TRBD2 (6 bases). The CDR3 spans 14 residues. The germline CDR1 and CDR2 sequences are SEHNR and FQNEAQ (reference sequence). V was shortened by 0 bases and J by 3 bases, with 8 bases between the two germline ends.

V usage is TRBV11-3 and J usage is TRBJ2-3, with 8 bases matching TRBD2. This CDR3 has 14 amino acids. The J segment lost 6 bases and the V segment lost 5 bases, leaving 7 bases of the junction unmatched. CDR1 is SGHNT and CDR2 is YENEEA in the germline V gene. The CDR3 is CASSTRTSPDTQYF. The CDR3 DNA reads TGTGCCAGCAGCACCCGGACTAGCCCGGATACGCAGTATTTT.